What follows are 23 T cell receptor beta chains derived from one specimen sequenced in a study of T cells in Graves' hyperthyroidism and ophthalmopathy. RNA transcripts yielded amplified TCR beta CDR3 regions. The HTBI primer set drove a first-round RT-PCR of the TCR CDR3. In TCRdb, the multiplex PCR reads were re-called with MiXCR into one record per CDR3 protein. Of approximately 400,000 distinct CDR3 sequences listed, 11% to 15% are singletons. Sequencing was done on a sample of blood. All receptors derive from a man over 45 with Graves' ophthalmopathy.

This clonotype was counted ten times or more. The V gene is TRBV29-1, the J gene TRBJ2-7; no clear D gene. With 4 bases removed from V and 7 bases from J, the gap between germline ends came to 11 bases. CDR1 SQVTM and CDR2 ANQGSEA come from the germline V gene. This CDR3 contains 11 residues. CDR3: CSVVWLGEQYF. CDR3 DNA sequence: TGCAGCGTTGTCTGGTTAGGGGAGCAGTACTTC.

This chain links TRBV28 with TRBJ1-3; no clear D. Germline loops: CDR1 MDHEN, CDR2 SYDVKM. The CDR3 contains 12 residues. Trimming left V 5 bases short and J 7 bases short, with 9 bases between. CDR3 loop: CASSTDPNTIYF. The DNA for the CDR3 is TGTGCCAGCAGTACGGACCCTAACACCATATATTTT.

This clonotype has a count of ten or more. DNA for the CDR3: TGCGCCAGCAGCTTACAGGGACTGTACACAGATACGCAGTATTTT. Amino acid sequence: CASSLQGLYTDTQYF. The V gene is TRBV5-1, the J gene TRBJ2-3; D is tentatively TRBD1 or TRBD2 (6 bases each). V lost 2 bases to trimming and J lost 2 bases, with 12 bases between them. CDR3 length: 15 amino acids. Germline V gene sequence: CDR1 SGHRS, CDR2 YFSETQ.

Turning to this clonotype: This sequence may be a read error, since a much larger clone differs from it by one base. The rearrangement uses TRBV20-1 and TRBJ2-1; weak D call: TRBD2 (7 bases). The CDR3 runs to 14 residues. V was pared by 6 bases and J by 5 bases, with 17 bases between. Germline CDR1 DFQATT, CDR2 SNEGSKA (reference sequence). The CDR3 spells CSAEGGGVHNEQFF. CDR3 nucleotides: TGCAGTGCCGAAGGGGGGGGGGTCCACAATGAGCAGTTCTTC.

The V and J genes are TRBV30 and TRBJ2-1; 7 bases are shared with TRBD1. There are 15 residues in the CDR3. With 1 base clipped from V and 2 bases from J, the junction kept 5 bases outside the gene matches. Looked up from germline, CDR1 is GTSNPN and CDR2 is SVGIG (reference sequence). The DNA of the CDR3 is TGTGCCTGGAGTGCGTCGGGACAGCCCTACAATGAGCAGTTCTTC. Translation gives CAWSASGQPYNEQFF.

This clonotype has at least ten counts. The chain uses TRBV30 and TRBJ1-2, with D perhaps TRBD1 (5 bases). This CDR3 is 13 amino acids long. Trimming removed 1 base at V and 4 bases at J, with 10 bases between. The germline CDR1 and CDR2 sequences are GTSNPN and SVGIG (reference sequence). CDR3 in DNA: TGTGCCTGGAGTGACGGGGGACCCTATGGCTACACCTTC. It encodes CAWSDGGPYGYTF. The full variable domain, with the rest looked up from reference TRBV30 and TRBJ1-2, is SQTIHQWPATLVQPVGSPLSLECTVEGTSNPNLYWYRQAAGRGLQLLFYSVGIGQISSEVPQNLSASRPQDRQFILSSKKLLLSDSGFYLCAWSDGGPYGYTFGSGTRLTVV.

This chain uses TRBV20-1 with TRBJ1-2, with 11 nucleotides matching TRBD1. Trimming cost V 4 bases and J 6 bases; bases outside gene matches: 1. CDR1 DFQATT and CDR2 SNEGSKA come from the germline V gene (reference sequence). The CDR3 extends over 12 amino acids. Here the CDR3 DNA reads TGCAGTGCTACGGACAGGGGGCATGGCTACACCTTC. Protein product: CSATDRGHGYTF.

This clonotype appeared many times. This rearrangement joins TRBV29-1 to TRBJ1-1; D remains ambiguous. Germline CDR1 reads SQVTM; CDR2 reads ANQGSEA. The CDR3 loop spans 15 amino acids. V lost 5 bases to trimming and J lost 4 bases, with 20 bases between them. The CDR3 DNA is TGCAGCGTTAGCGAGGGTACGGGGAGGATCACTGAAGCTTTCTTT. Protein: CSVSEGTGRITEAFF.

The chain links TRBV19 to TRBJ2-7; D is ambiguous. Trimming removed 0 bases from V and 3 bases from J, with 9 bases in between. The CDR3 length is 14 residues. Germline V gene data show CDR1 as LNHDA and CDR2 as SQIVND (reference sequence). The CDR3 sequence is CASSIDLGYYEQYF. Written as DNA, the CDR3 is TGTGCCAGTAGTATAGATTTGGGATACTACGAGCAGTACTTC.

This clonotype was observed at least ten times. V usage is TRBV6-2 or TRBV6-3 and J usage is TRBJ2-1; 7 nucleotides line up with TRBD2. Trimming at V came to 2 bases and at J to 3 bases, leaving 7 bases not matched to a gene. CDR3 size: 16 residues. From germline, CDR1 is MNHEY and CDR2 SVGEGT. In DNA, the CDR3 is TGTGCCAGCAGTTACACTAGCGCGAGGGTCTACAATGAGCAGTTCTTC. Encoded protein: CASSYTSARVYNEQFF.

Many counts were recorded for this clonotype. The CDR3 nucleotides read TGTGCCAGCAGTTTATCGTTGAGCGGGACGACAGATACGCAGTATTTT. This encodes CASSLSLSGTTDTQYF. This chain connects TRBV27 to TRBJ2-3, with 7 nucleotides matching TRBD2. Germline V CDR1 and CDR2: MNHEY, SMNVEV (reference sequence). The CDR3 is 16 residues long. Unmatched junction bases numbered 6, after V lost 0 bases and J lost 3 bases.

This clonotype was seen at least ten times. The V call is TRBV5-5, the J call TRBJ2-5; 8 nucleotides match TRBD1. Per germline, CDR1 SGHKS and CDR2 YYEKEE (reference sequence). The CDR3 consists of 15 residues. V trimming: 4 bases; J trimming: 7 bases; junction bases outside the gene matches: 12. CDR3 region: CASSTRDGQGTTQYF. The CDR3 nucleotides are TGTGCCAGCAGCACCCGGGACGGACAGGGAACGACCCAGTACTTC.

This clonotype was detected ten times or more. The junction departs from the called germline gene at one end, perhaps through a read error. V and J are TRBV7-7 and TRBJ2-5; 9 bases map to TRBD2. Germline V gene sequence: CDR1 SSHAT, CDR2 FNYEAQ (reference sequence). The CDR3 has 15 residues. CDR3 loop: CASSLAGAHQETQYF. Here the CDR3 DNA reads TGTGCTAGCAGCTTAGCGGGAGCACACCAAGAGACCCAGTACTTC.

Concerning this clonotype: A much larger clone sits a single nucleotide away, making a read error possible. V usage is TRBV6-1 and J usage is TRBJ1-5, with D unclear. The CDR3 covers 15 residues. The germline V gene has CDR1 MNHNS and CDR2 SASEGT. The V gene lost 4 bases and the J gene lost 7 bases, with 17 bases spanning the gap. The CDR3 DNA reads as TGTGCCAGCAGTGGCTTTCGGGCCAGCCACCAGCCCCAGCATTTT. This codes for CASSGFRASHQPQHF.

The CDR3 region is CASSRTGSYNEKLFF. The CDR3 DNA reads TGTGCCAGCAGCCGAACCGGGTCTTATAATGAAAAACTGTTTTTT. The chain uses TRBV14 and TRBJ1-4; no clear D gene. Germline V gene lookup returns CDR1 SGHDN and CDR2 FVKESK. Trimming removed 4 bases at V and 4 bases at J, with 13 bases between. The CDR3 has 15 amino acids.

This clonotype was detected ten times or more. J is TRBJ2-7 and V is TRBV5-1; the match to TRBD1 covers 8 bases. Germline CDR1 and CDR2: SGHRS and YFSETQ. The CDR3 contains 15 residues. V gave up 3 bases and J gave up 6 bases; unmatched junction bases: 11. CDR3: CASSSQGQGSGEQYF. In DNA form, the CDR3 reads TGCGCCAGCAGCTCCCAAGGACAGGGAAGCGGCGAGCAGTACTTC.

The rearrangement uses TRBV20-1 and TRBJ2-7; weak D call: TRBD2 (6 bases). This CDR3 region has 15 residues. Germline lookup yields CDR1 DFQATT and CDR2 SNEGSKA (reference sequence). The V and J ends lost 3 bases and 0 bases respectively, with 15 bases between them. The DNA for the CDR3 is TGCAGTGCTAGGGAAGCGGGTAAAAGCTCCTACGAGCAGTACTTC. It specifies CSAREAGKSSYEQYF.

As to this clonotype: A clone one base away is much larger, so this may be a read error. This chain joins TRBV12-3 or TRBV12-4 and TRBJ2-3; 7 bases are a match to TRBD2. J was trimmed by 0 bases and V by 11 bases; bases with no gene match: 11. This CDR3 spans 15 amino acids. This chain's CDR3 is CAGTLTSTSTDTQYF. The CDR3 DNA reads TGTGCCGGCACCCTGACTAGCACCAGCACAGATACGCAGTATTTT.

This clonotype came up a few times. The gene calls are TRBV7-9 and TRBJ2-2; D is unresolved. The V end was cut by 8 bases, the J end by 4 bases, with 17 bases between. CDR3 size: 15 residues. The germline V gene has CDR1 SEHNR and CDR2 FQNEAQ (reference sequence). The CDR3: CASPRQFPGTGELFF. In DNA form, the CDR3 reads TGTGCCAGCCCCCGTCAGTTCCCGGGCACCGGGGAGCTGTTTTTT.

The chain uses TRBV19 and TRBJ2-5; 8 nucleotides align to TRBD1. CDR3 length: 18 amino acids. In germline, CDR1 is LNHDA, CDR2 SQIVND (reference sequence). V shed 6 bases, J shed 2 bases, and the junction held 17 bases outside the gene matches. The CDR3 DNA follows: TGTGCCAGTAGACCGGGACAGGTCAGGCGAGAAGAACAAGAGACCCAGTACTTC. Encoded protein: CASRPGQVRREEQETQYF.

This clonotype was seen ten or more times. The chain joins TRBV2 to TRBJ2-3, with 11 positions matching TRBD2. The V gene's germline CDR1 is SNHLY and CDR2 FYNNEI. The CDR3 extends over 17 amino acids. The V and J ends lost 6 bases and 4 bases, in that order; junction bases with no gene match: 12. The CDR3 DNA follows: TGTGCCAGCAGAGAACCACTAGCGGGAGTTCGGTCAGATACGCAGTATTTT. Its translation: CASREPLAGVRSDTQYF.

The table lists this clonotype with many counts. The CDR3 DNA reads TGTGCCAGTGGACTAGCGGGGCTCCTGGGCGAGCAGTACTTC. Its translation: CASGLAGLLGEQYF. The chain joins TRBV6-1 to TRBJ2-7; 12 bases align to TRBD2. The CDR3 totals 14 residues. Germline trimming cut 9 bases from V and 6 bases from J; bases unmatched to any gene: 9. Germline-derived CDR1 and CDR2 are MNHNS and SASEGT.

This clonotype was observed at least ten times. The chain is built from TRBV2 and TRBJ1-2, with D possibly TRBD1 on 5 matching bases. CDR3 length equals 13 residues. Germline CDR1 and CDR2: SNHLY and FYNNEI. Trimming took off 6 bases at V and 0 bases at J, with 8 bases between the two ends. The CDR3 coding sequence is TGTGCCAGCAGAGGGACCCCTAACTATGGCTACACCTTC. Encoded protein: CASRGTPNYGYTF. Full variable domain (remainder filled in from reference TRBV2 and TRBJ1-2): EPEVTQTPSHQVTQMGQEVILRCVPISNHLYFYWYRQILGQKVEFLVSFYNNEISEKSEIFDDQFSVERPDGSNFTLKIRSTKLEDSAMYFCASRGTPNYGYTFGSGTRLTVV.